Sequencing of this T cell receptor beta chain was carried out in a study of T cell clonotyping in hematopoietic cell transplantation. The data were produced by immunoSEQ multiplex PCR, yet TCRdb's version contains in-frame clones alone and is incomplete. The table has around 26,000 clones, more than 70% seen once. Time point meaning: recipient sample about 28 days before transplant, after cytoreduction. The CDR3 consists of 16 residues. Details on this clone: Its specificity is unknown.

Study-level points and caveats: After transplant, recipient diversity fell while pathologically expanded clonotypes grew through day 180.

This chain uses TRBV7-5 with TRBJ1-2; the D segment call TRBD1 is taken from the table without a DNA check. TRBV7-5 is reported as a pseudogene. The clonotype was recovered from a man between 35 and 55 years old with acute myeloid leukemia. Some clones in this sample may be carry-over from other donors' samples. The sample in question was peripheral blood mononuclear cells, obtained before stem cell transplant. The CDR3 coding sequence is TGTGCCAGAAGCCCCTCAGCGGGACAGGAGAACTATGGCTACACCTTC. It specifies CARSPSAGQENYGYTF.